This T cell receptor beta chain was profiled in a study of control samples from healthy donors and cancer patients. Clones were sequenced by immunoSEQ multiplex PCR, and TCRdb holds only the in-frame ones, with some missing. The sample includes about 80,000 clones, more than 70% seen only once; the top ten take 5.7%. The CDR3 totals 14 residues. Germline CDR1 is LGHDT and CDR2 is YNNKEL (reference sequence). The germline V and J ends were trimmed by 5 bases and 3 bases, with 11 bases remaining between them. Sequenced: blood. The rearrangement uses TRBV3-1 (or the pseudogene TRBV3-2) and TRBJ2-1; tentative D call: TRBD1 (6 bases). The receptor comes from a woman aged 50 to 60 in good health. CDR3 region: CASSKTDSYNEQFF. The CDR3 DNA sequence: TGTGCCAGCAGCAAAACGGACAGCTACAATGAGCAGTTCTTC.